The 2 T cell receptor beta chains reported below all come from one sample, sequenced in a study of regulatory T cells in long-lasting Graves disease. Building of the TCR beta libraries involved iRepertoire HTBI primers and Arm-PCR of CDR3 regions. One entry per CDR3 protein results from TCRdb running MiXCR on the multiplex PCR reads. This table holds approximately 350,000 distinct CDR3 sequences, 23% found once. Indicated time point: persistent/refractory GD, antithyroid drugs over 5 years with positive TRAb. Making the TCR library involved RNA that had been extracted from PBMCs. Sequenced here: peripheral blood mononuclear cells (PBMCs), sampled when the disease was refractory, from a patient treated with antithyroid drugs. Every receptor here comes from a woman aged 40 to 50 with Graves disease.

This clonotype was detected only a few times. The chain couples TRBV5-6 to TRBJ2-2, with D hard to call. V was trimmed by 1 base and J by 6 bases, leaving 7 bases between them. The CDR3 extends over 13 amino acids. Germline V gives CDR1 SGHDT, CDR2 YYEEEE. CDR3 sequence: CASSLYPSGELFF. In DNA, the CDR3 is TGTGCCAGCAGCTTGTACCCCTCCGGGGAGCTGTTTTTT.

This clonotype appeared a few times. The rearrangement uses TRBV6-2 or TRBV6-3 and TRBJ1-6; possibly TRBD1 for D (5 bases). Germline V lookup: CDR1 MNHEY, CDR2 SVGEGT. V dropped 7 bases and J dropped 8 bases, with 9 bases sitting between them. The length of the CDR3 is 12 residues. CDR3 region: CASKTGDSPLHF. The CDR3 nucleotides are TGTGCCAGCAAGACGGGGGATTCACCCCTCCACTTT.